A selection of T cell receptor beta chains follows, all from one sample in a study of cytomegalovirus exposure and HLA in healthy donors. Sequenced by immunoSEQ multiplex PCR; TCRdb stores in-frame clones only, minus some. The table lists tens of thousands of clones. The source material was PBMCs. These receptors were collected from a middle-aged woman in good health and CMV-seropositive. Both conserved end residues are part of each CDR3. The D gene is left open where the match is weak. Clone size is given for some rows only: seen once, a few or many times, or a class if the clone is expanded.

CDR3nt: TGTGCCAGCAGGGAGGGCTCCTATAATTCACCCCTCCACTTT
CDR3aa: CASREGSYNSPLHF
d_gene: NA
j_gene: TRBJ1-6
v_gene: TRBV7-6
abundance: NA

CDR3nt: TGTGCCAGCAGACGTACCGGGACAGCTCCTTACGAGCAGTACTTC
CDR3aa: CASRRTGTAPYEQYF
d_gene: TRBD1
j_gene: TRBJ2-7
v_gene: TRBV6-5
abundance: NA

CDR3nt: TGTGCCAGCAGCTCGGGACAATATGGCTACACCTTC
CDR3aa: CASSSGQYGYTF
d_gene: NA
j_gene: TRBJ1-2
v_gene: TRBV5-6
abundance: NA

CDR3nt: TGTGCCAGCAGGTTGGGACAGGGGGATCAGCCCCAGCATTTT
CDR3aa: CASRLGQGDQPQHF
d_gene: TRBD1
j_gene: TRBJ1-5
v_gene: TRBV27
abundance: NA

CDR3nt: TGTGCCAGCAGCTTAAGGGGCATGATTAACTATGGCTACACCTTC
CDR3aa: CASSLRGMINYGYTF
d_gene: NA
j_gene: TRBJ1-2
v_gene: TRBV7-9
abundance: NA

CDR3nt: TGTGCCAGCACCCTCGGGACAACAAATGAAGCTTTCTTT
CDR3aa: CASTLGTTNEAFF
d_gene: NA
j_gene: TRBJ1-1
v_gene: TRBV7-9
abundance: NA

CDR3nt: TGTGCCAGCAGCCCCCTTGGCGGGAGGATAAATGAGCAGTTCTTC
CDR3aa: CASSPLGGRINEQFF
d_gene: TRBD2
j_gene: TRBJ2-1
v_gene: TRBV7-8
abundance: NA

CDR3nt: TGTGCCAGCAGTTTACCCCCCAGGGCAGCGTCCTACGAGCAGTACTTC
CDR3aa: CASSLPPRAASYEQYF
d_gene: NA
j_gene: TRBJ2-7
v_gene: TRBV28
abundance: NA

CDR3nt: TGTGCCAGTAGAGGGGGCGGCGGGAACACTGAAGCTTTCTTT
CDR3aa: CASRGGGGNTEAFF
d_gene: TRBD1
j_gene: TRBJ1-1
v_gene: TRBV19
abundance: NA

CDR3nt: TGTGCCAGCAGTTACACGGGGGTGGCTGGCTACACCTTC
CDR3aa: CASSYTGVAGYTF
d_gene: NA
j_gene: TRBJ1-2
v_gene: TRBV6-5
abundance: NA

CDR3nt: TGTGCCAGCAGCTTTCGGGGAGCCTACGAGCAGTACTTC
CDR3aa: CASSFRGAYEQYF
d_gene: NA
j_gene: TRBJ2-7
v_gene: TRBV7-9
abundance: NA

CDR3nt: TGCGCCAGCAGCCAAGAGTGGATGGGACAGGGAGCCTACGAGCAGTACTTC
CDR3aa: CASSQEWMGQGAYEQYF
d_gene: TRBD1
j_gene: TRBJ2-7
v_gene: TRBV4-3
abundance: NA

CDR3nt: TGTGCCACCAGCAACCCCGAGGATAAGCAAGAGACCCAGTACTTC
CDR3aa: CATSNPEDKQETQYF
d_gene: NA
j_gene: TRBJ2-5
v_gene: TRBV15
abundance: NA

CDR3nt: TGTGCCAGTAGTAGCCGGAGCGAGCAGTACTTC
CDR3aa: CASSSRSEQYF
d_gene: NA
j_gene: TRBJ2-7
v_gene: TRBV19
abundance: NA

CDR3nt: TGTGCCAGCAGCTTGGGGTTGAGCAATGAGCAGTTCTTC
CDR3aa: CASSLGLSNEQFF
d_gene: NA
j_gene: TRBJ2-1
v_gene: TRBV5-6
abundance: NA

CDR3nt: TGTGCCAGCAGCGTAGGGGGGGAGGGGTTGGAGACCCAGTACTTC
CDR3aa: CASSVGGEGLETQYF
d_gene: TRBD2
j_gene: TRBJ2-5
v_gene: TRBV9
abundance: NA

CDR3nt: TGTGCCAGCAGCTCCGGGACTAGCGGGAGAAGTGAGCAGTTCTTC
CDR3aa: CASSSGTSGRSEQFF
d_gene: TRBD2
j_gene: TRBJ2-1
v_gene: TRBV7-3
abundance: NA

CDR3nt: TGTGCCAGCAGCCCGACAGGGTCTTATCCCGGGGAGCTGTTTTTT
CDR3aa: CASSPTGSYPGELFF
d_gene: TRBD1
j_gene: TRBJ2-2
v_gene: TRBV4-2
abundance: NA

CDR3nt: TGTGCCAGCAGCGGGGCCTCCGGGCGGGGGTTACCCTACGAGCAGTACTTC
CDR3aa: CASSGASGRGLPYEQYF
d_gene: TRBD2
j_gene: TRBJ2-7
v_gene: TRBV5-6
abundance: NA

CDR3nt: TGTGCCAGCAGCTTAGGGATAGAGGCCGGGGAGCTGTTTTTT
CDR3aa: CASSLGIEAGELFF
d_gene: NA
j_gene: TRBJ2-2
v_gene: TRBV11-3
abundance: NA

CDR3nt: TGCGCCAGCAGTGGGGACCTCAGGACAGGGGGATCCTACGAGCAGTACTTC
CDR3aa: CASSGDLRTGGSYEQYF
d_gene: TRBD1
j_gene: TRBJ2-7
v_gene: TRBV10-1
abundance: NA

CDR3nt: TGTGCCAGCAGTTTAGGTTCGACAGCGGGGAACACTGAAGCTTTCTTT
CDR3aa: CASSLGSTAGNTEAFF
d_gene: NA
j_gene: TRBJ1-1
v_gene: TRBV28
abundance: NA

CDR3nt: TGTGCCAGCAGCTTGACAGGGGAAGGGAGCAATCAGCCCCAGCATTTT
CDR3aa: CASSLTGEGSNQPQHF
d_gene: TRBD1
j_gene: TRBJ1-5
v_gene: TRBV5-6
abundance: NA

CDR3nt: TGTGCCAGCAGCGTCGGAGCCGGGAGGAAGGATTCACCCCTCCACTTT
CDR3aa: CASSVGAGRKDSPLHF
d_gene: NA
j_gene: TRBJ1-6
v_gene: TRBV9
abundance: NA

CDR3nt: TGTGCCAGCAGTCCCCTTGCGGGTACGCAGTATTTT
CDR3aa: CASSPLAGTQYF
d_gene: NA
j_gene: TRBJ2-3
v_gene: TRBV6-5
abundance: NA

CDR3nt: TGTGCCAGCAGTCACGGACAGGCCGATCAGCCCCAGCATTTT
CDR3aa: CASSHGQADQPQHF
d_gene: TRBD1
j_gene: TRBJ1-5
v_gene: TRBV28
abundance: NA

CDR3nt: TGTGCCAGCAGTGCTCCCCGGACTAGCGGGAGGGCCTTGTTAGATACGCAGTATTTT
CDR3aa: CASSAPRTSGRALLDTQYF
d_gene: TRBD2
j_gene: TRBJ2-3
v_gene: TRBV28
abundance: NA

CDR3nt: TGTGCCAGTAGACATCTTCGGGGGGGCGGGAACACCGGGGAGCTGTTTTTT
CDR3aa: CASRHLRGGGNTGELFF
d_gene: TRBD2
j_gene: TRBJ2-2
v_gene: TRBV19
abundance: NA

CDR3nt: TGTGCCAGCAGCGCCCTCACAGGGGAAGGCACTGAAGCTTTCTTT
CDR3aa: CASSALTGEGTEAFF
d_gene: TRBD1
j_gene: TRBJ1-1
v_gene: TRBV9
abundance: NA

CDR3nt: TGTGCCAGCAGCCGTAGAGACACAGATACGCAGTATTTT
CDR3aa: CASSRRDTDTQYF
d_gene: NA
j_gene: TRBJ2-3
v_gene: TRBV6-4
abundance: NA

CDR3nt: TGTGCCAGCAGTTCCCGTTCCGGGACAGGGGCGAGCACCGGGGAGCTGTTTTTT
CDR3aa: CASSSRSGTGASTGELFF
d_gene: TRBD1
j_gene: TRBJ2-2
v_gene: TRBV28
abundance: NA

CDR3nt: TGTGCCAGCAGCTTAGCGAGCATGTGGAACACTGAAGCTTTCTTT
CDR3aa: CASSLASMWNTEAFF
d_gene: NA
j_gene: TRBJ1-1
v_gene: TRBV7-3
abundance: NA

CDR3nt: TGTGCCAGCAGCTTACAGGGGGCGGGCTCTGGGGCCAACGTCCTGACTTTC
CDR3aa: CASSLQGAGSGANVLTF
d_gene: TRBD1
j_gene: TRBJ2-6
v_gene: TRBV7-8
abundance: medium-sized

CDR3nt: TGTGCCAGCAGCTCCCGGGAACAGATTTCCCTCCACTTT
CDR3aa: CASSSREQISLHF
d_gene: NA
j_gene: TRBJ1-6
v_gene: TRBV7-9
abundance: NA

CDR3nt: TGTGCCAGCAGTAGGGACAGGGGTAATTCACCCCTCCACTTT
CDR3aa: CASSRDRGNSPLHF
d_gene: TRBD1
j_gene: TRBJ1-6
v_gene: TRBV6-6
abundance: NA

CDR3nt: TGCAGCGGCCGGGGGACGAACACTGAAGCTTTCTTT
CDR3aa: CSGRGTNTEAFF
d_gene: NA
j_gene: TRBJ1-1
v_gene: TRBV29-1
abundance: NA

CDR3nt: TGTGCCAGCAGCTTATTGGAGGGGAACACTGAAGCTTTCTTT
CDR3aa: CASSLLEGNTEAFF
d_gene: NA
j_gene: TRBJ1-1
v_gene: TRBV11-2
abundance: NA

CDR3nt: TGCAGCGTTCTTACAGGGGGAGATCAGCCCCAGCATTTT
CDR3aa: CSVLTGGDQPQHF
d_gene: TRBD1
j_gene: TRBJ1-5
v_gene: TRBV29-1
abundance: NA

CDR3nt: TGCGCCAGCAGCCCAGAAAGCTCCTACAATGAGCAGTTCTTC
CDR3aa: CASSPESSYNEQFF
d_gene: NA
j_gene: TRBJ2-1
v_gene: TRBV5-1
abundance: NA

CDR3nt: TGTGCCAGCAGCTTAGCCGGGCCAGGGGAGCAGTACTTC
CDR3aa: CASSLAGPGEQYF
d_gene: NA
j_gene: TRBJ2-7
v_gene: TRBV7-2
abundance: NA

CDR3nt: TGCGCCAGCAGCTTGGTGAGTGATCAGCCCCAGCATTTT
CDR3aa: CASSLVSDQPQHF
d_gene: NA
j_gene: TRBJ1-5
v_gene: TRBV5-1
abundance: NA

CDR3nt: TGTGCCAGCAGTGAGGGCGATGCTAACTATGGCTACACCTTC
CDR3aa: CASSEGDANYGYTF
d_gene: NA
j_gene: TRBJ1-2
v_gene: TRBV2
abundance: NA

CDR3nt: TGTGCCAGCAGAGACGGGGGACAGGGCTCCTACGAGCAGTACTTC
CDR3aa: CASRDGGQGSYEQYF
d_gene: TRBD1
j_gene: TRBJ2-7
v_gene: TRBV6-1
abundance: NA

CDR3nt: TGTGCCAGCAGCGTAGGAGACAGGGGGTTTGGAAGGAATGAAAAACTGTTTTTT
CDR3aa: CASSVGDRGFGRNEKLFF
d_gene: TRBD1
j_gene: TRBJ1-4
v_gene: TRBV9
abundance: NA

CDR3nt: TGCGCCAGCACAACGACTAGCGGGAGCCTTACCCAGTACTTC
CDR3aa: CASTTTSGSLTQYF
d_gene: TRBD2
j_gene: TRBJ2-5
v_gene: TRBV5-1
abundance: NA

CDR3nt: TGTGCCAGCAGCGTAGTACAGGGAGGGAATGAGCAGTTCTTC
CDR3aa: CASSVVQGGNEQFF
d_gene: NA
j_gene: TRBJ2-1
v_gene: TRBV9
abundance: NA

CDR3nt: TGTGCCAGCAGCTCCCCGACAGGGACACACACCGGGGAGCTGTTTTTT
CDR3aa: CASSSPTGTHTGELFF
d_gene: TRBD1
j_gene: TRBJ2-2
v_gene: TRBV7-3
abundance: NA

CDR3nt: TGTGCCAGCAGTGCCGTCTCTGGGGCCAACGTCCTGACTTTC
CDR3aa: CASSAVSGANVLTF
d_gene: NA
j_gene: TRBJ2-6
v_gene: TRBV6-4
abundance: NA

CDR3nt: TGTGCCAGCAGTCAACGGACAGGGTCAAATCAGCCCCAGCATTTT
CDR3aa: CASSQRTGSNQPQHF
d_gene: TRBD1
j_gene: TRBJ1-5
v_gene: TRBV27
abundance: NA

CDR3nt: TGTGCCAGCAGCTTGGGGGGACTAGCGACTAGCACAGATACGCAGTATTTT
CDR3aa: CASSLGGLATSTDTQYF
d_gene: TRBD2
j_gene: TRBJ2-3
v_gene: TRBV11-3
abundance: NA

CDR3nt: TGTGCCAGCAGTTACGTTACATCTGGAAACACCATATATTTT
CDR3aa: CASSYVTSGNTIYF
d_gene: NA
j_gene: TRBJ1-3
v_gene: TRBV6-6
abundance: NA

CDR3nt: TGTGCCAGCAGCTTTCGGGGGAACACCGGGGAGCTGTTTTTT
CDR3aa: CASSFRGNTGELFF
d_gene: NA
j_gene: TRBJ2-2
v_gene: TRBV7-3
abundance: NA

CDR3nt: TGCGCCAGCAGCCAAGAGGGGACTAGCGGGAACGAGCAGTACTTC
CDR3aa: CASSQEGTSGNEQYF
d_gene: TRBD2
j_gene: TRBJ2-7
v_gene: TRBV4-1
abundance: NA

CDR3nt: TGTGCCAGCTCACCTATACCACGGGAAACAGGGGCGAACACCGGGGAGCTGTTTTTT
CDR3aa: CASSPIPRETGANTGELFF
d_gene: TRBD1
j_gene: TRBJ2-2
v_gene: TRBV18
abundance: NA

CDR3nt: TGTGCCAGCAGCCCATCTTCACCGGGACAGAGCTCGAGTGGCTACACCTTC
CDR3aa: CASSPSSPGQSSSGYTF
d_gene: TRBD1
j_gene: TRBJ1-2
v_gene: TRBV7-9
abundance: NA